These 28 T cell receptor beta chains came from one sample sequenced in a study of blood T cell repertoires in COVID-19. The protocol was immunoSEQ multiplex PCR, while the TCRdb copy is restricted to in-frame clones and leaves out a portion. The table records roughly 150,000 clones, approximately 90% of them present only once. Sequences were obtained from peripheral blood. The receptors shown here come from a woman in her thirties or forties with acute or convalescent COVID-19.

With regard to this clone: Other DNA sequences in this specimen translate into the identical CDR3. The rearrangement links TRBV5-1 to TRBJ2-7, with 8 bases lining up with TRBD1. J gave up 4 bases and V 0 bases, and 0 bases lay outside the gene matches. Germline V gene sequence: CDR1 SGHRS, CDR2 YFSETQ. The CDR3 spans 13 residues. The CDR3 here is CASSLDRGYEQYF. The CDR3 DNA is TGCGCCAGCAGCTTGGACAGGGGGTACGAGCAGTACTTC.

V and J are TRBV9 and TRBJ1-4, with D hard to call. This CDR3 has 17 residues. In germline, CDR1 is SGDLS, CDR2 YYNGEE. Trimming cost V 1 base and J 5 bases, with 18 bases left between them. The CDR3 region is CASSVNSGTAPNEKLFF. The DNA for the CDR3 is TGTGCCAGCAGCGTAAATAGCGGCACAGCACCAAATGAAAAACTGTTTTTT.

This chain uses TRBV7-9 with TRBJ2-7, with 11 bases matching TRBD1. CDR3 size: 13 residues. The germline V gene has CDR1 SEHNR and CDR2 FQNEAQ (reference sequence). The J segment lost 12 bases and the V segment lost 1 base, leaving 5 bases of the junction unmatched. DNA for the CDR3: TGTGCCAGCAGCTTAGGGACAGGGGGCTTTCGGTACTTC. It is translated as CASSLGTGGFRYF.

The rearrangement joins TRBV30 to TRBJ2-7; D gene uncertain. Germline V lookup: CDR1 GTSNPN, CDR2 SVGIG (reference sequence). The V end lost 0 bases, the J end lost 4 bases, and 7 bases lay between the germline ends. This CDR3 contains 12 residues. CDR3 in amino acids: CAWSVQSYEQYF. The CDR3 DNA reads as TGTGCCTGGAGTGTACAATCGTACGAGCAGTACTTC.

V usage is TRBV11-2 and J usage is TRBJ1-2; no definite D call. This CDR3 spans 13 amino acids. Trimming removed 6 bases from V and 2 bases from J, with 10 bases in between. In germline, CDR1 is SGHAT, CDR2 FQNNGV. For the CDR3, the DNA is TGTGCCAGCAGTTGGGAGGGAAACTATGGCTACACCTTC. Protein sequence: CASSWEGNYGYTF.

The V and J genes are TRBV5-4 and TRBJ2-1; TRBD2 agrees at 10 bases. The germline V gene has CDR1 SGHNT and CDR2 YYREEE (reference sequence). The V and J ends lost 4 bases and 3 bases, in that order; junction bases with no gene match: 4. The CDR3 sequence is 15 residues long. In DNA, the CDR3 is TGTGCCAGCAGCCATATAGCGGGAGGCTACAATGAGCAGTTCTTC. This translates into CASSHIAGGYNEQFF.

CDR3 coding DNA: TGTGCCAGCAGGGAGCGGGGATCCTACAATGAGCAGTTCTTC. The encoded protein is CASRERGSYNEQFF. The chain combines TRBV7-3 with TRBJ2-1; 7 bases align to TRBD2. V lost 6 bases to trimming and J lost 1 base; unmatched junction nucleotides: 3. The CDR3 runs 14 residues. CDR1 is SGHTA and CDR2 is FQGTGA in the germline V gene.

The chain joins TRBV2 to TRBJ2-3, with TRBD2 matching 7 bases. The CDR3 is made up of 14 amino acids. Germline V gene lookup returns CDR1 SNHLY and CDR2 FYNNEI. V was pared by 5 bases and J by 1 base, with 3 bases of the junction left unmatched. CDR3 bases: TGTGCCAGCAGTCCTAGCGGACGCACAGATACGCAGTATTTT. The encoded protein is CASSPSGRTDTQYF.

The rearrangement links TRBV9 to TRBJ2-1, with a weak D call TRBD2 (5 bases). V lost 0 bases and J lost 5, with 15 bases in between. Germline assignment: CDR1 SGDLS and CDR2 YYNGEE. The CDR3 runs 16 residues. CDR3 nucleotide sequence: TGTGCCAGCAGCGTAGTTGTGGGGAGAATTCACAATGAGCAGTTCTTC. It translates to CASSVVVGRIHNEQFF.

The chain uses TRBV30 and TRBJ2-7, with 8 bases fitting TRBD2. V lost 2 bases, J lost 2 bases, and 5 bases stayed unmatched. Germline V CDR1 and CDR2: GTSNPN, SVGIG (reference sequence). CDR3 length: 14 residues. CDR3 in DNA: TGTGCCTGGAGTCAAGGACTAGCCCCCTACGAGCAGTACTTC. Protein: CAWSQGLAPYEQYF.

The rearrangement uses TRBV9 and TRBJ2-2, with D maybe TRBD2 (6 bases). Germline V gene sequence: CDR1 SGDLS, CDR2 YYNGEE. The CDR3 covers 14 residues. The V and J ends lost 2 bases and 5 bases respectively, with 10 bases between them. CDR3: CASSVELATGELFF. CDR3 DNA sequence: TGTGCCAGCAGCGTCGAACTAGCAACCGGGGAGCTGTTTTTT.

The rearrangement links TRBV4-2 to TRBJ2-1; weak D call: TRBD2 (6 bases). The CDR3 totals 17 residues. CDR1 LGHNA and CDR2 YNFKEQ come from the germline V gene. V was shortened by 0 bases and J by 4 bases, with 16 bases between the two germline ends. Here the CDR3 reads CASSQDLRSSGYNEQFF. As DNA, the CDR3 is TGTGCCAGCAGCCAAGATCTTCGGAGTAGCGGATACAATGAGCAGTTCTTC.

The chain links TRBV14 to TRBJ2-1; possible D gene TRBD1, 5 bases. Between the trimmed V and J ends, which lost 0 bases and 11 bases, there was a span of 11 bases. Looked up from germline, CDR1 is SGHDN and CDR2 is FVKESK. CDR3 length: 13 residues. The chain's CDR3 is CASSQDPQGKQFF. CDR3 bases: TGTGCCAGCAGCCAAGATCCGCAGGGTAAGCAGTTCTTC. Full variable domain (remainder filled in from reference TRBV14 and TRBJ2-1): EAGVTQFPSHSVIEKGQTVTLRCDPISGHDNLYWYRRVMGKEIKFLLHFVKESKQDESGMPNNRFLAERTGGTYSTLKVQPAELEDSGVYFCASSQDPQGKQFFGPGTRLTVL.

The V and J genes are TRBV12-5 and TRBJ1-1; TRBD1 aligns across 9 bases. This CDR3 comprises 15 residues. Per germline, CDR1 LGHNT and CDR2 FRNRAP. The V gene end was trimmed by 1 base and the J gene end by 8 bases; junction bases not matched to a gene: 8. Here the CDR3 DNA reads TGTGCTAGTGGTTTGGGGGACAGGGTCGGGAGGGAAGCTTTCTTT. Translating gives CASGLGDRVGREAFF.

The chain employs TRBV19 and TRBJ2-6; 9 bases are shared with TRBD1. This CDR3 region has 17 residues. Germline loops: CDR1 LNHDA, CDR2 SQIVND (reference sequence). V lost 9 bases to trimming and J lost 3 bases; unmatched junction nucleotides: 12. The CDR3 protein is CASVRDRDVFGANVLTF. The DNA for the CDR3 is TGTGCCAGCGTCCGGGACAGGGATGTGTTTGGGGCCAACGTCCTGACTTTC.

The V gene is TRBV19, the J gene TRBJ2-6; TRBD1 is a possible D gene (7 bases). The CDR3 is made up of 18 amino acids. Per the germline V gene, CDR1 is LNHDA and CDR2 is SQIVND (reference sequence). V was pared by 6 bases and J by 0 bases, with 18 bases between. CDR3 loop: CASRGVQGGLSGANVLTF. The CDR3 DNA reads as TGTGCCAGTAGGGGAGTCCAGGGGGGCCTCTCTGGGGCCAACGTCCTGACTTTC.

The chain couples TRBV4-2 to TRBJ2-7; 12 nucleotides align to TRBD2. Germline lookup yields CDR1 LGHNA and CDR2 YNFKEQ. Unmatched junction bases numbered 6, after V lost 5 bases and J lost 4 bases. There are 15 residues in the CDR3. The chain's CDR3 is CASSTRTSGTYEQYF. The CDR3 DNA reads TGTGCCAGCAGCACGAGGACTAGCGGGACGTACGAGCAGTACTTC.

The gene calls are TRBV7-9 and TRBJ1-4, with unresolved D. In germline, CDR1 is SEHNR, CDR2 FQNEAQ (reference sequence). The V end lost 5 bases, the J end lost 5 bases, and 12 bases lay between the germline ends. The CDR3 sequence is 14 residues long. CDR3 residues: CASSLRGPNEKLFF. CDR3 sequence (DNA): TGTGCCAGCAGCCTACGTGGTCCCAATGAAAAACTGTTTTTT.

The chain has TRBV10-2 and TRBJ1-2; a possible D gene is TRBD1 (5 bases). The CDR3 length is 14 residues. Trimming pared 2 bases from V and 6 bases from J, leaving 13 bases between. Germline-derived CDR1 and CDR2 are WSHSY and SAAADI. CDR3 DNA: TGCGCCAGCAGTGAGAGGGGCGGAATTGATGGCTACACCTTC. It encodes CASSERGGIDGYTF.

In this sample, this clone turned up once. This chain links TRBV2 with TRBJ1-5; D ambiguous. The CDR3 is 15 residues long. Germline CDR1 and CDR2: SNHLY and FYNNEI. Trimming removed 2 bases from V and 7 bases from J, with 15 bases in between. CDR3 DNA sequence: TGTGCCAGCAGTGAATCCGGTAGGGCGGGGCAGCCCCAGCATTTT. It translates to CASSESGRAGQPQHF.

The gene calls are TRBV11-2 and TRBJ1-6; no definite D call. In germline, CDR1 is SGHAT, CDR2 FQNNGV. V shed 0 bases and J shed 11 bases, with 11 bases lying between them. The CDR3 extends over 14 amino acids. CDR3 region: CASSLDTGRPPLHF. The CDR3 DNA follows: TGTGCCAGCAGCTTAGATACGGGGAGGCCACCCCTCCACTTT.

The V gene is TRBV6-5, the J gene TRBJ2-1; D is unresolved. The CDR3 spans 15 residues. V was pared by 2 bases and J by 5 bases, with 13 bases between. Germline V gene data show CDR1 as MNHEY and CDR2 as SVGAGI. CDR3 coding DNA: TGTGCCAGCAGTTACCTATGGAAGGCGGACAATGAGCAGTTCTTC. It specifies CASSYLWKADNEQFF.

The CDR3 here is CASSGAGLAGMYEQFF. The DNA for the CDR3 is TGTGCCAGCAGCGGGGCGGGACTAGCGGGAATGTATGAGCAGTTCTTC. The chain carries TRBV9 and TRBJ2-1; 13 bases agree with TRBD2. CDR3 length: 16 residues. Unmatched junction bases numbered 8, after V lost 3 bases and J lost 8 bases. Germline values: CDR1 SGDLS, CDR2 YYNGEE.

This chain uses TRBV29-1 with TRBJ1-5; D ambiguous. V was trimmed by 6 bases and J by 0 bases, leaving 9 bases between them. The length of the CDR3 is 13 residues. Germline values: CDR1 SQVTM, CDR2 ANQGSEA. Here the CDR3 DNA reads TGCAGCGTCGCGGAAAATAGCAATCAGCCCCAGCATTTT. Protein sequence: CSVAENSNQPQHF.

The gene calls are TRBV6-1 and TRBJ2-7; D is undetermined. Germline CDR1 is MNHNS and CDR2 is SASEGT. The CDR3 is made up of 15 amino acids. Trimming shortened V by 2 bases and J by 0 bases, and 11 bases separated the two germline ends. The chain's CDR3 is CASSEFVESSYEQYF. In DNA, the CDR3 is TGTGCCAGCAGTGAATTTGTAGAAAGCTCCTACGAGCAGTACTTC.

V gene TRBV4-2 combines with J gene TRBJ2-1; perhaps TRBD2 as D (6 bases). V was clipped by 1 base and J by 8 bases, with 9 bases between them. This CDR3 has 13 amino acids. Germline assignment: CDR1 LGHNA and CDR2 YNFKEQ. The CDR3 spells CASSQVTSHEQFF. CDR3 coding DNA: TGTGCCAGCAGCCAAGTGACTAGTCATGAGCAGTTCTTC.

The chain joins TRBV11-2 to TRBJ1-2; D is undetermined. Per germline, CDR1 SGHAT and CDR2 FQNNGV. The V gene lost 1 base and the J gene lost 8 bases, with 11 bases spanning the gap. There are 13 residues in the CDR3. The CDR3 is CASSLVPPSGYTF. DNA of the CDR3: TGTGCCAGCAGCTTAGTCCCGCCGAGCGGCTACACCTTC.

The rearrangement uses TRBV3-1 (or the pseudogene TRBV3-2) and TRBJ2-2, with 9 bases fitting TRBD2. V trimming: 0 bases; J trimming: 5 bases; junction bases outside the gene matches: 4. Per the germline V gene, CDR1 is LGHDT and CDR2 is YNNKEL (reference sequence). CDR3 length equals 16 residues. The chain's CDR3 is CASSQEGGGATGELFF. In DNA, the CDR3 is TGTGCCAGCAGCCAAGAAGGCGGGGGGGCGACCGGGGAGCTGTTTTTT.